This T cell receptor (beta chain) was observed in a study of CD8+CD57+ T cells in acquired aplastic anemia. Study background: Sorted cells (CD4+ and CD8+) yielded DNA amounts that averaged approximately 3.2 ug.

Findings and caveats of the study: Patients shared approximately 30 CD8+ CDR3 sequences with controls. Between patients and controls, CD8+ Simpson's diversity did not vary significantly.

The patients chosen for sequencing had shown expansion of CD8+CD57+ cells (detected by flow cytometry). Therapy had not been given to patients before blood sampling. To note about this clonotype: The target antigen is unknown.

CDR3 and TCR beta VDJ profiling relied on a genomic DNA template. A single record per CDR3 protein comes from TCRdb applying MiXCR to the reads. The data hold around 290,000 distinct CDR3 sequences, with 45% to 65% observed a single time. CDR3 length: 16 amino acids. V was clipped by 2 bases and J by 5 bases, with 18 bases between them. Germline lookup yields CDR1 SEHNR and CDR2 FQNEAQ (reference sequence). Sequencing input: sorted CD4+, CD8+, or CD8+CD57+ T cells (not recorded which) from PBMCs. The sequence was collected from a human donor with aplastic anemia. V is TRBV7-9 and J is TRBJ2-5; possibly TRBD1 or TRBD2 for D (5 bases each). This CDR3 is CASSLNLRRGTETQYF. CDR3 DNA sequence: TGTGCCAGCAGCTTAAATCTCAGACGAGGGACGGAGACCCAGTACTTC.